A selection of T cell receptor beta chains follows, all from one sample in a study of identical twins. TCRdb called the 5' RACE reads again in MiXCR, with one record for every CDR3 protein. The sample records roughly 540,000 distinct CDR3 sequences, roughly a fifth being singletons. This sample also belongs to another study, concerning T cells expressing NK-cell markers.

The material sequenced was CD4+ T cells sorted from blood. The receptor source for this set is a woman between 18 and 30 years old in good health. CDR3s leave out the opening cysteine and the closing phenylalanine or tryptophan. Fields, in order: J gene, V gene, CDR3 protein.

>TRBJ2-4|TRBV2
ASKRRNVAAHIQY
>TRBJ1-5|TRBV12-3/TRBV12-4
ASGRDRANQPQH
>TRBJ2-1|TRBV9
ASSETSGCTNEQF
>TRBJ2-1|TRBV20-1
SARVAGDHNEQF
>TRBJ1-1|TRBV5-1
ASSSGRLNTEAF
>TRBJ2-7|TRBV5-5
ASSPTPPTTQY
>TRBJ2-7|TRBV5-1
ASSLGVSGTTLDEQY
>TRBJ1-2|TRBV20-1
SAPPGRANYGYT
>TRBJ2-1|TRBV5-1
ASSFVSGNEQF
>TRBJ2-7|TRBV12-3/TRBV12-4
ASSLVGIRGPYEQY
>TRBJ2-3|TRBV20-1
SASRPGDYTDTQY
>TRBJ2-7|TRBV5-1
ASSLALSSSYEQY
>TRBJ1-6|TRBV12-3/TRBV12-4
ASSWRRGLYSPLH
>TRBJ1-1|TRBV10-3
AISEGAEGEAF
>TRBJ1-1|TRBV7-9
ASSLAAGRDTEAF
>TRBJ2-1|TRBV12-3/TRBV12-4
ASTVAGGSHNEQF
>TRBJ2-3|TRBV20-1
SFAGGTDTQY
>TRBJ2-6|TRBV20-1
SASDSTGANVLT
>TRBJ1-6|TRBV30
AWSYTENSPLH
>TRBJ2-3|TRBV5-1
ASSLPAGGVTSTDTQY
>TRBJ1-3|TRBV12-3/TRBV12-4
ASSFSRNTIY
>TRBJ2-5|TRBV6-5
ASSERGRWQETQY
>TRBJ2-2|TRBV2
ASSVTGGRTGELF
>TRBJ2-3|TRBV29-1
SHAVGAGTDTQY
>TRBJ2-3|TRBV20-1
SATKTSGRTDTQY
>TRBJ2-5|TRBV20-1
SARRETPGTQY